These 12 T cell receptor beta chains came from one sample sequenced in a study of T cells in Graves' hyperthyroidism and ophthalmopathy. The TCR beta CDR3 regions underwent amplification using RNA transcripts as the source. A set of HTBI primers served as the primers for a first-round RT-PCR of the TCR CDR3. TCRdb itself ran the multiplex PCR reads through MiXCR, one entry per CDR3 protein. The data show 550,000 to 800,000 distinct CDR3 sequences, roughly 15% seen once. Input material: blood. The receptor set was obtained from a man in his late teens or twenties with Graves' hyperthyroidism.

This sequence joins TRBV5-1 and TRBJ1-1, with D uncertain. Germline lookup yields CDR1 SGHRS and CDR2 YFSETQ. This CDR3 comprises 13 residues. The germline V and J ends were trimmed by 6 bases and 4 bases, with 13 bases remaining between them. In DNA form, the CDR3 reads TGCGCCAGCATGGGATTTTTGGGCACTGAAGCTTTCTTT. It yields the protein CASMGFLGTEAFF. Complete variable domain (other parts from reference TRBV5-1 and TRBJ1-1): KAGVTQTPRYLIKTRGQQVTLSCSPISGHRSVSWYQQTPGQGLQFLFEYFSETQRNKGNFPGRFSGRQFSNSRSEMNVSTLELGDSALYLCASMGFLGTEAFFGQGTRLTVV.

The V and J genes are TRBV4-3 and TRBJ2-3, with 8 bases that match TRBD2. There are 14 residues in the CDR3. The germline V gene has CDR1 LGHNA and CDR2 YSLEER. Trimming at V came to 5 bases and at J to 2 bases, leaving 3 bases not matched to a gene. The CDR3 is CASSSGRVTDTQYF. The DNA for the CDR3 is TGCGCCAGCAGCTCCGGGAGGGTCACAGATACGCAGTATTTT.

This chain connects TRBV11-2 to TRBJ2-5; TRBD2 matches at 8 bases. With 0 bases clipped from V and 5 bases from J, the junction kept 5 bases outside the gene matches. This CDR3 contains 15 residues. Germline V gene lookup returns CDR1 SGHAT and CDR2 FQNNGV. The CDR3 DNA is TGTGCCAGCAGCTTAGATCGGGGGGGTTGGGAGACCCAGTACTTC. Encoded protein: CASSLDRGGWETQYF.

This clonotype occurred many times. CDR3 protein: CASSGQPDTEAFF. In DNA form, the CDR3 reads TGTGCCAGCAGTGGACAGCCTGACACTGAAGCTTTCTTT. This chain connects TRBV2 to TRBJ1-1; weak D call: TRBD1 (5 bases). V gave up 4 bases and J gave up 3 bases, with 9 bases separating them. Germline CDR1 SNHLY, CDR2 FYNNEI. The CDR3 contains 13 residues.

The sample holds many counts of this clonotype. V is TRBV28 and J is TRBJ2-1; D gene unclear. Trimming removed 6 bases at V and 8 bases at J, with 11 bases between. From germline, CDR1 is MDHEN and CDR2 SYDVKM. This CDR3 has 12 amino acids. CDR3 bases: TGTGCCAGCAGCCTCGTTAGGTATGAGCAGTTCTTC. Translation gives CASSLVRYEQFF.

Concerning this clonotype: A much larger clone lies one base from this, so it may be a read error. This is likely a read error, given that the CDR3 carries no conserved phenylalanine or tryptophan at its end. The J gene is TRBJ2-7, the V gene TRBV12-3 or TRBV12-4; TRBD1 agrees at 11 bases. V was pared by 5 bases and J by 1 base, with 4 bases of the junction left unmatched. CDR3 length: 15 amino acids. The CDR3 loop reads CASSTGTGGSYEQYL. The CDR3, as DNA: TGTGCCAGCAGTACCGGGACAGGGGGTTCCTACGAGCAGTACCTC.

This clonotype came up many times. The genes are TRBV24-1 and TRBJ2-1; weak D call: TRBD1 (5 bases). Germline lookup yields CDR1 KGHDR and CDR2 SFDVKD. The CDR3 runs 17 residues. Trimming left V 5 bases short and J 5 bases short, with 21 bases between. CDR3 bases: TGTGCCACCAGTGGTCCCTACACAGGCCTCCGCGACAATGAGCAGTTCTTC. The encoded protein is CATSGPYTGLRDNEQFF.

This clonotype was observed at least ten times. This chain uses TRBV20-1 with TRBJ2-7; D call uncertain. This CDR3 has 12 amino acids. Looked up from germline, CDR1 is DFQATT and CDR2 is SNEGSKA (reference sequence). Trimming took off 4 bases at V and 2 bases at J, with 9 bases between the two ends. DNA of the CDR3: TGCAGTGCTAACTTAGAAACCTACGAGCAGTACTTC. This encodes CSANLETYEQYF.

At least ten counts were recorded for this clonotype. This chain connects TRBV7-8 to TRBJ2-3, with D hard to call. The germline CDR1 and CDR2 sequences are SGHVS and FQNEAQ. This CDR3 comprises 11 residues. Trimming stripped 3 bases from V and 8 bases from J, with 6 bases between. The CDR3 spells CASSLDGTQYF. DNA of the CDR3: TGTGCCAGCAGCTTGGATGGTACGCAGTATTTT.

The chain combines TRBV25-1 with TRBJ2-5; D is uncertain. Trimming pared 5 bases from V and 0 bases from J, leaving 10 bases between. This CDR3 spans 14 amino acids. Germline V lookup: CDR1 MGHDK, CDR2 SYGVNS. This chain's CDR3 is CASSTIGYQETQYF. The CDR3 coding sequence is TGTGCCAGCAGTACAATCGGGTACCAAGAGACCCAGTACTTC.

This clonotype has more than one count but fewer than ten. This chain links TRBV5-1 with TRBJ1-2; D is ambiguous. V gave up 5 bases and J gave up 1 base, with 18 bases separating them. This CDR3 spans 16 amino acids. CDR1 and CDR2 (germline): SGHRS, YFSETQ. CDR3 region: CASRRTSSSHNYGYTF. In DNA form, the CDR3 reads TGCGCCAGCAGGAGAACCAGCAGTTCCCATAACTATGGCTACACCTTC.

In its sample, this clonotype was seen many times. J is TRBJ2-2 and V is TRBV12-3 or TRBV12-4; TRBD2 aligns across 13 bases. With 5 bases clipped from V and 4 bases from J, the junction kept 4 bases outside the gene matches. The CDR3 is 16 amino acids. CDR3 amino acids: CASSPRTSGSTGELFF. CDR3 nucleotides: TGTGCCAGCAGTCCTCGGACTAGCGGGAGCACCGGGGAGCTGTTTTTT.